The present entry profiles one T cell receptor (beta chain) with its context. The data derive from a study of a mutant IDH1 vaccine in newly diagnosed glioma. Study-wide background: The earlier regimen, radiotherapy, temozolomide, or both, was most often both.

Data came from immunoSEQ multiplex PCR; TCRdb stores just in-frame clones and leaves some out. The sample records 75,000 to 100,000 clones, more than 65% being singletons. With V trimmed by 4 bases and J by 0 bases, 0 bases remained unmatched. Germline CDR1 and CDR2: SGHNT and YYREEE (reference sequence). The CDR3 consists of 14 residues. The time point was: baseline, week 1 (first vaccination visit). Regarding treatment: pre-vaccination baseline after standard-of-care therapy. The chain couples TRBV5-4 to TRBJ2-1, with 8 bases matching TRBD2. This sequence originates from a man between 40 and 49 years old with glioma. Some clones in this sample may be carry-over from other donors' samples. The sequenced sample was PBMCs, obtained from a glioma patient treated with radiotherapy, temozolomide or both. CDR3 bases: TGTGCCAGCAGCGCGGGGGGCTCCTACAATGAGCAGTTCTTC. This encodes CASSAGGSYNEQFF.